This T cell receptor beta chain was found in a study of blood T cell repertoires in COVID-19. Study details: The samples span acute and convalescent COVID-19 from the United States, Italy and Spain. Nucleic acid was either cDNA or gDNA, and it came from T cells, B-cell-depleted T cells, or PBMCs.

The germline CDR1 and CDR2 sequences are LNHDA and SQIVND (reference sequence). CDR3 size: 14 residues. V lost 4 bases to trimming and J lost 8 bases; unmatched junction nucleotides: 7. During active infection, Seattle patients enrolled and were then monitored through disease. Per the study methods: Nucleated cell counts were estimated from reference gene primer amplification. TCRdb's table, derived via immunoSEQ multiplex PCR, lists solely in-frame clones and lacks some. The V and J calls and clone size are taken from that table; D and trimming were inferred from the DNA. The sample yields 150,000 to 180,000 clones, approximately 83% seen once.

The V call is TRBV19, the J call TRBJ2-1, with 8 positions matching TRBD2. The sample comprised peripheral blood. This clonotype was obtained from a woman in her sixties with COVID-19, enrolled during active disease. CDR3 in DNA: TGTGCCAGTAGTAGGCGGGAGGCCGTGGATGAGCAGTTCTTC. This sequence encodes CASSRREAVDEQFF. Drawing the rest from reference TRBV19 and TRBJ2-1, the complete variable domain is DGGITQSPKYLFRKEGQNVTLSCEQNLNHDAMYWYRQDPGQGLRLIYYSQIVNDFQKGDIAEGYSVSREKKESFPLTVTSAQKNPTAFYLCASSRREAVDEQFFGPGTRLTVL.